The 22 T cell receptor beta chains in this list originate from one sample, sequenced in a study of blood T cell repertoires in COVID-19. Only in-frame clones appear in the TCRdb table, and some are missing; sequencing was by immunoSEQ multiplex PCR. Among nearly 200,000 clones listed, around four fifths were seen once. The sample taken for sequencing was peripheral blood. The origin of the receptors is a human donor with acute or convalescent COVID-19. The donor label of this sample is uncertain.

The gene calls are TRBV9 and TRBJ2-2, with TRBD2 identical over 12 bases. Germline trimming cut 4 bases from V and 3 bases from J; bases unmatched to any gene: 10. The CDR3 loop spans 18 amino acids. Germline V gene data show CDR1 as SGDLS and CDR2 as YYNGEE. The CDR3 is CASSSLASGRADTGELFF. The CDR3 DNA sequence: TGTGCCAGCAGCTCCCTGGCTAGCGGGAGGGCCGACACCGGGGAGCTGTTTTTT.

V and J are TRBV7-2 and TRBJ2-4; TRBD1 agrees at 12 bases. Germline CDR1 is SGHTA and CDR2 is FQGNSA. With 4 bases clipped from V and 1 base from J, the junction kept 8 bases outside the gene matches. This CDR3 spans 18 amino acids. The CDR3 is CASSSGTGGVLAKNIQYF. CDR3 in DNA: TGTGCCAGCAGCTCGGGGACAGGGGGCGTGTTGGCCAAAAACATTCAGTACTTC.

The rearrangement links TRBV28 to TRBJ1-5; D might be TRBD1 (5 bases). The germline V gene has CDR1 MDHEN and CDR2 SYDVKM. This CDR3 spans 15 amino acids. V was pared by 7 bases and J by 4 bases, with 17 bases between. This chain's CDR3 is CASTSSGGRNQPQHF. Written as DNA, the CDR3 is TGTGCCAGCACCAGTTCCGGGGGGAGGAATCAGCCCCAGCATTTT.

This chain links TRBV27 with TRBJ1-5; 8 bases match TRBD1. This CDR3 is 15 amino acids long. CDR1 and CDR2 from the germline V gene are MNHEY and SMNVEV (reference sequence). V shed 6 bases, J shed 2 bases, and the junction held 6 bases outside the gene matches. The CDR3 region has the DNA TGTGCCAGCAGGCTAGACAGGGGCGGCAATCAGCCCCAGCATTTT. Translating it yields CASRLDRGGNQPQHF.

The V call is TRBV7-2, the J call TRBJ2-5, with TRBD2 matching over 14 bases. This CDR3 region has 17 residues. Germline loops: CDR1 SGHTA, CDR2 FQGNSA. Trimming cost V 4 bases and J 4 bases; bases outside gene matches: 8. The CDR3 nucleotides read TGTGCCAGCAGCTCAACGGGACTAGCGGGAGTTGGAGAGACCCAGTACTTC. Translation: CASSSTGLAGVGETQYF.

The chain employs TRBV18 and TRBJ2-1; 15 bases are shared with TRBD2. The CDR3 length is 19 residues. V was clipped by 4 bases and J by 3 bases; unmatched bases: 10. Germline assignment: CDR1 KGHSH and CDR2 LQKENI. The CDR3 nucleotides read TGTGCCAGCTCACACAGGGTTGGACTAGCGGGAGGGGGCTACAATGAGCAGTTCTTC. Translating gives CASSHRVGLAGGGYNEQFF.

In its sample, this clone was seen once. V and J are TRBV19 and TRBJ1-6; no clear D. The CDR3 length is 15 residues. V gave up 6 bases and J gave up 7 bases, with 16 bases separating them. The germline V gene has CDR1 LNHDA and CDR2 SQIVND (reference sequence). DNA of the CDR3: TGTGCCAGTAGACCTGGCACAGCTGAGAATTCACCCCTCCACTTT. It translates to CASRPGTAENSPLHF.

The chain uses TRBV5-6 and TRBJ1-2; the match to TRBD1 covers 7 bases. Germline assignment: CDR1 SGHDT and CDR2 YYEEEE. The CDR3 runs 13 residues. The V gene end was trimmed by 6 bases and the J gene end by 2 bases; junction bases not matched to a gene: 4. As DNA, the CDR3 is TGTGCCAGCACCTACAGGGGAAACTATGGCTACACCTTC. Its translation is CASTYRGNYGYTF. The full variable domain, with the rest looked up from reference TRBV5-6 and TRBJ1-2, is DAGVTQSPTHLIKTRGQQVTLRCSPKSGHDTVSWYQQALGQGPQFIFQYYEEEERQRGNFPDRFSGHQFPNYSSELNVNALLLGDSALYLCASTYRGNYGYTFGSGTRLTVV.

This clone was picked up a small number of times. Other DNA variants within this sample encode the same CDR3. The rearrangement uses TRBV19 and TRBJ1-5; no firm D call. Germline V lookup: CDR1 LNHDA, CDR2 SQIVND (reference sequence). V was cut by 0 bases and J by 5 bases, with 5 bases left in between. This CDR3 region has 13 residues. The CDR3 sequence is CASSIDRDQPQHF. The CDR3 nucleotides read TGTGCCAGTAGTATAGATCGCGATCAGCCCCAGCATTTT.

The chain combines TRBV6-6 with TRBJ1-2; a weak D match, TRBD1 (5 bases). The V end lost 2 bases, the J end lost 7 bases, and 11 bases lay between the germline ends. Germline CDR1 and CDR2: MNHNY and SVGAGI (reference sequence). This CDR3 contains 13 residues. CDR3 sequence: CASSYVAGSGYTF. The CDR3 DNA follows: TGTGCCAGCAGTTACGTGGCAGGGTCTGGCTACACCTTC.

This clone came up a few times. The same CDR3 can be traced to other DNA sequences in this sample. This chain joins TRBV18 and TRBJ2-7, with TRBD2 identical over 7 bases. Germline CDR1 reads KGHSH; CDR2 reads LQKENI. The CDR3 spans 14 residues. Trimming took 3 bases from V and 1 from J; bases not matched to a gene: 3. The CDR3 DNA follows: TGTGCCAGCTCACCCTTGGGAGGGTCCTACGAGCAGTACTTC. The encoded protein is CASSPLGGSYEQYF.

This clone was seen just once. The CDR3 DNA follows: TGTGCCAGCCGCTGGGACAGGGATACCGGGGAGCTGTTTTTT. Its translation: CASRWDRDTGELFF. The chain uses TRBV11-2 and TRBJ2-2; 9 bases align to TRBD1. This CDR3 is built from 14 residues. Germline assignment: CDR1 SGHAT and CDR2 FQNNGV. V lost 8 bases to trimming and J lost 5 bases; unmatched junction nucleotides: 6.

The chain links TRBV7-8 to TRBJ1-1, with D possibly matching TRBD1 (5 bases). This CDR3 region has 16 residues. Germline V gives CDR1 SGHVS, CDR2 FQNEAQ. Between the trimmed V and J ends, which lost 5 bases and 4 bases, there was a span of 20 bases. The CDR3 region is CASSLSPQRGSTEAFF. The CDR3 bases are TGTGCCAGCAGCCTCTCCCCACAAAGGGGATCCACTGAAGCTTTCTTT.

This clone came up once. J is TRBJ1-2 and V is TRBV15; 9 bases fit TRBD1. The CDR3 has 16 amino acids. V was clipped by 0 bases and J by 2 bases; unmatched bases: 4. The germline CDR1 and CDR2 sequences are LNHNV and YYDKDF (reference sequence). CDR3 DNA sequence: TGTGCCACCAGCAGAGACGGGACAGGGACAAACTATGGCTACACCTTC. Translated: CATSRDGTGTNYGYTF.

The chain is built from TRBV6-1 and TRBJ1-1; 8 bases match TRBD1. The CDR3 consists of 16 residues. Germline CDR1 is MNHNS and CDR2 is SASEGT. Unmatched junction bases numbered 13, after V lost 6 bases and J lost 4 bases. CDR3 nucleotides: TGTGCCAGCAGAGAACCGTCGGACAGGGCGGGCACTGAAGCTTTCTTT. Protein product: CASREPSDRAGTEAFF.

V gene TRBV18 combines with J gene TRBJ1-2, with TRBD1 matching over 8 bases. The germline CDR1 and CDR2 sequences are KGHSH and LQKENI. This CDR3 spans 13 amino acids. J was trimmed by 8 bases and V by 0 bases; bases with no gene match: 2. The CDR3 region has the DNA TGTGCCAGCTCACCACCGGACAGGGACGGCTACACCTTC. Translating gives CASSPPDRDGYTF.

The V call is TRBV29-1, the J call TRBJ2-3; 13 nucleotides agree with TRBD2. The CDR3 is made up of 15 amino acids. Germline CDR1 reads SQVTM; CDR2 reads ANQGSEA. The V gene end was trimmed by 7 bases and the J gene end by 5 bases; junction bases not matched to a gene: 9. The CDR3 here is CSGVLAGGPGDTQYF. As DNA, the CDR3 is TGCAGCGGGGTACTAGCGGGAGGGCCGGGAGATACGCAGTATTTT.

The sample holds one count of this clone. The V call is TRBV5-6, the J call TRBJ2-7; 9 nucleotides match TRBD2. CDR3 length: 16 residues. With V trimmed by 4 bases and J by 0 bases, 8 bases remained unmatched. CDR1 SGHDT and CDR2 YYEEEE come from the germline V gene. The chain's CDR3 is CASSPLTSGPSYEQYF. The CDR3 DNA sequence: TGTGCCAGCAGCCCATTGACTAGCGGACCCTCCTACGAGCAGTACTTC.

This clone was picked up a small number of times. The CDR3 sequence is CATTGTGGYGYTF. CDR3 nucleotide sequence: TGTGCCACAACCGGGACAGGGGGCTATGGCTACACCTTC. The gene calls are TRBV2 and TRBJ1-2; the match to TRBD1 covers 11 bases. Germline V gene sequence: CDR1 SNHLY, CDR2 FYNNEI. Germline trimming cut 10 bases from V and 4 bases from J; bases unmatched to any gene: 5. This CDR3 has 13 amino acids.

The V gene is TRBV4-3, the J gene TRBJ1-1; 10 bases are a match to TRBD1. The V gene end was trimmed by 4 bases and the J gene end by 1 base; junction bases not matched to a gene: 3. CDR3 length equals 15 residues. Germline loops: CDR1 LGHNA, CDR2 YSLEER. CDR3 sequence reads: CASSLGQGKNTEAFF. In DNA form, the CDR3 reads TGCGCCAGCAGCCTGGGACAGGGGAAGAACACTGAAGCTTTCTTT.

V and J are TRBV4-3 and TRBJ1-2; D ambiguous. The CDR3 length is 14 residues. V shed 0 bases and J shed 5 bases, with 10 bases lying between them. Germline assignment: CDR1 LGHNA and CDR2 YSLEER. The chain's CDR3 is CASSQDAGTYGYTF. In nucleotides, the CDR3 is TGCGCCAGCAGCCAAGATGCAGGAACATATGGCTACACCTTC.

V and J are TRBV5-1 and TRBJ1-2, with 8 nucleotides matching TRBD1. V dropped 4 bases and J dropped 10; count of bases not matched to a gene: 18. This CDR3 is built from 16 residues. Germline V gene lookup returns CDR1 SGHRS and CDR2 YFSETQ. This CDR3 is CASSLTPGQAAQDYTF. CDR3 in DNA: TGCGCCAGCAGCCTCACCCCGGGACAGGCAGCTCAAGACTACACCTTC. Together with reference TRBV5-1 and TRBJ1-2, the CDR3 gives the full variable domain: KAGVTQTPRYLIKTRGQQVTLSCSPISGHRSVSWYQQTPGQGLQFLFEYFSETQRNKGNFPGRFSGRQFSNSRSEMNVSTLELGDSALYLCASSLTPGQAAQDYTFGSGTRLTVV.